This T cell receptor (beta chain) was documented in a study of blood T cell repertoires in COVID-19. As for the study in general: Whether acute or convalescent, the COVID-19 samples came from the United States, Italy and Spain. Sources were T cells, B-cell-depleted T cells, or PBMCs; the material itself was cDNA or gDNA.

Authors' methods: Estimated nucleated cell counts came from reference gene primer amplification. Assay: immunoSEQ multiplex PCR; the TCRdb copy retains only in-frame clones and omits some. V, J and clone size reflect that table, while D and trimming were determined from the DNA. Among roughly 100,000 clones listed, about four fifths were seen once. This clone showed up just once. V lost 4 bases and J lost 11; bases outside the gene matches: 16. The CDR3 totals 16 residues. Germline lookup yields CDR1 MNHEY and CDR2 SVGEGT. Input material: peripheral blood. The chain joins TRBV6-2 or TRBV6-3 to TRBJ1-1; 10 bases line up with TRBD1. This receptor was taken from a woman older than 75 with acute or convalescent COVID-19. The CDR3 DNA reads TGTGCCAGCAGTTTCGCCGGGACAGGGGCCTTAAATGAGGCTTTCTTT. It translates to CASSFAGTGALNEAFF.